This T cell receptor (beta chain) was retrieved from a study of T-cell memory formation after mild COVID-19. Study results and caveats: Specificity for SARS-CoV-2 was not confirmed among the second-wave clones peaking on day 37.

MiXCR, applied by TCRdb to the 5' RACE reads, yields one record per CDR3 protein. The sample holds about 260,000 distinct CDR3 sequences, about a sixth seen once. The CDR3 loop spans 14 amino acids. Trimming stripped 2 bases from V and 4 bases from J, with 8 bases between. Germline CDR1 reads MNHEY; CDR2 reads SMNVEV (reference sequence). This clonotype was observed a few times. Its antigen is not known. Specimen: PBMCs or a T cell subset sorted from them (not recorded which). V gene TRBV27 combines with J gene TRBJ2-2; D is uncertain. This TCR came from a man between 18 and 29 years old who had mild COVID-19 (a few samples of this study predate the infection). Cell type and time point are not known. CDR3 coding DNA: TGTGCCAGCAGTTTACAGGCGCGCACCGGGGAGCTGTTTTTT. Encoded protein: CASSLQARTGELFF.